Below, one T cell receptor (beta chain) is given with its context. Its antigen is unknown. No much larger clone is present one base from it, and per-base qualities are unavailable. This record comes from a study of shared clonotypes between healthy human individuals (TCRdb year 2020). In terms of the full investigation: The cohort included a few men and two women between 18 and 49 years of age. To estimate repertoire size and how much clonotypes are shared between individuals, the study performed deep sequencing of blood TCR repertoires from roughly five healthy adults. Per donor, leukapheresis produced somewhere between about 0.94 and 9.5 billion PBMCs. For each donor, CD4 naive and CD4 memory were each run on three plates, CD8 naive on two plates, and CD8 memory on one plate. Different laboratories and diverse techniques were used to prepare libraries and sequence TCR repertoires, to increase sequencing depth and limit assay-specific biases. Broad study findings and their caveats: Even with the large sequencing depth, rarefaction of the sorted-subset datasets indicated that sequencing was incomplete. Naive subsets generally had larger estimated clonotype richness than memory subsets. Across a handful of donors, about 4.5% of naive CD4, roughly 3.3% of naive CD8, under 2.5% of memory CD4, and about 0.4% of memory CD8 clonotypes were shared. Compared with non-shared clonotypes, clonotypes shared by all four sorted-subset donors had higher generation probabilities. Pairwise subsampling indicated that sequencing depth was expected to affect the degree of clonotype sharing among donors. Sampling was restricted to blood, and TCR repertoires in tissue are likely to differ from TCR repertoires in blood. The genetic and exposure-history diversity represented was limited by the small number of donors.

Using the deep immunoSEQ assay, TCR CDR3 regions were amplified from genomic DNA by multiplex PCR. Extracted genomic DNA from each cell subset was spread evenly across all wells of several immunoSEQ 96-well plates, with each plate serving as a replicate. For sorted subsets, each replicate PCR was loaded with 200 ng genomic DNA, equivalent to some 31,000 T cell genomes. The purified libraries were quantified using a Qubit 3.0 fluorometer, sized with a Bioanalyzer 2100, and then quantified again using the KAPA Library Quantification kit. Every immunoSEQ 96-well plate was sequenced on a separate single-read 150-cycle Illumina NextSeq 550 flow cell. On the authors' methods: Because the immunoSEQ output held only junctional sequences and lacked quality scores, the filtering could not match the filtering applied to full-length reads. To assign V/J genes and CDR3, sequences were annotated against IMGT germline references using PyIR, a Python wrapper for IgBLAST v1.9. Reads with weak V/J assignments (E-value above 1e-6), missing CDR3, stop codons, out-of-frame junctions, or ambiguous translated residues were removed. A V3J clonotype was defined by an identical inferred V gene, J gene, and CDR3 amino acid sequence. The percentage overlap between two repertoires was calculated by dividing the number of shared unique clonotypes by the size of the smaller repertoire. Repertoire richness was assessed with RTK rarefaction, the Chao1 estimator, and Recon v2.1 estimates of unobserved clonotypes. OLGA was used to compute generation probabilities for all TCRbeta clonotypes that the gDNA method yielded from a few donors. In TCRdb, the immuneACCESS table is reduced to in-frame sequences with V and J assigned. These tables do not hold every clone; where another copy was compared, an unresolved V gene accounts for under half, and the others remain unexplained. From that table come the V and J calls and clone size; the DNA was used to work out D and trimming. The sample data list 600,000 to 700,000 clones, and 73% of these were observed just once. Around 1.8% of the sample is in the top ten clones.

The donors were healthy, HIV-negative adults with no recently reported acute infections or vaccinations. Only Caucasian adults living in Nashville, Tennessee, USA were represented among the donors. CD4+ T cells were enriched by magnetic negative selection, after which naive cells were positively selected on CD45RA and the negative fraction was taken as the memory subset. Blood was collected by leukapheresis, and PBMCs were isolated by Ficoll-Histopaque density gradient centrifugation and then cryopreserved in liquid nitrogen vapor phase. Analytical flow cytometry was used to check the purity and quantity of each magnetically sorted T cell population. Each sorted fraction had its genomic DNA isolated and then quantified by UV absorbance on a Nanodrop 2000c. The CDR1 and CDR2 encoded by the germline V gene are MNHEY and SVGAGI. V drops 6 bases and J drops 4 bases, leaving 12 bases in between. The CDR3 spans 13 residues, from the cysteine through the phenylalanine. This entry keeps only the CDR3 DNA: 39 bases, framed from base 1.

This receptor was identified in a woman aged 25 to 39 in good health. Input material: memory CD4+ T cells sorted from blood. Interpreted using the paper, the cell subset or site label stands for: CD45RA-negative fraction. The V gene is TRBV6-5 and the J gene is TRBJ1-2; the best D guess is TRBD1, with 5 bases matching. The CDR3 has the sequence CASRKTGLYGYTF. The DNA sequence is given as TGTGCCAGCAGAAAAACAGGTCTCTATGGCTACACCTTC.